This TCR beta chain derives from a study of blood T cell repertoires in COVID-19. In the study overall: Researchers got acute and convalescent COVID-19 samples from the United States, Italy and Spain. T cells, B-cell-depleted T cells, or PBMCs supplied cDNA or gDNA.

Clones were read by immunoSEQ multiplex PCR, and TCRdb kept only the in-frame ones, dropping some. Of approximately 90,000 clones in the sample, around 85% are singletons; the top ten hold 11%. Germline CDR1 MNHEY, CDR2 SVGAGI. The CDR3 runs 15 residues. J was trimmed by 5 bases and V by 2 bases; bases with no gene match: 5. This TCR came from a man in his 70s with acute or convalescent COVID-19. Material for sequencing was peripheral blood. The rearrangement links TRBV6-5 to TRBJ2-2, with 7 positions matching TRBD1. The CDR3 sequence is CASSYRGPGTGELFF. CDR3 bases: TGTGCCAGCAGTTACAGGGGGCCCGGGACCGGGGAGCTGTTTTTT.